The rows below give T cell receptor beta chains drawn from one sample of a study of T cells expressing NK-cell markers. TCRdb re-called the 5' RACE reads, yielding one record per CDR3 amino acid sequence without DNA. Its table records about 540,000 distinct CDR3 sequences. The sequencing sample was made of blood T cells: a sorted CD56 or NKG2C T cell subset, CD4+ or CD8+ T cells, or bulk PBMC T cells (not recorded which). These receptors were taken from a young man in good health. Both conserved end residues are part of each CDR3. Fields, in order: J gene, V gene, CDR3 protein.

j_call: TRBJ2-2; v_call: TRBV15; cdr3_aa: CATSSPLRGELFF
j_call: TRBJ2-1; v_call: TRBV11-3; cdr3_aa: CASSSGGTSGLRQFF
j_call: TRBJ2-3; v_call: TRBV5-1; cdr3_aa: CASSGGTLPSNTDTQYF
j_call: TRBJ2-2; v_call: TRBV6-5; cdr3_aa: CASSYALGSSGNIAGELFF
j_call: TRBJ1-1; v_call: TRBV6-1; cdr3_aa: CASSDHLQGANTEAFF
j_call: TRBJ2-1; v_call: TRBV12-3/TRBV12-4; cdr3_aa: CASKRERYNEQFF
j_call: TRBJ2-7; v_call: TRBV20-1; cdr3_aa: CSARRTGSRFPYEQYF
j_call: TRBJ1-2; v_call: TRBV10-3; cdr3_aa: CAIKQGQGYGYTF
j_call: TRBJ2-2; v_call: TRBV5-1; cdr3_aa: CASSLAGQDTGELFF
j_call: TRBJ1-1; v_call: TRBV12-3/TRBV12-4; cdr3_aa: CASSSDSPFIALNTEAFF
j_call: TRBJ2-2; v_call: TRBV20-1; cdr3_aa: CSVFGGIANTGELFF
j_call: TRBJ2-5; v_call: TRBV5-1; cdr3_aa: CASSLTGTEIWATQYF
j_call: TRBJ1-2; v_call: TRBV20-1; cdr3_aa: CSALVSGPREDYGYTF
j_call: TRBJ2-1; v_call: TRBV5-1; cdr3_aa: CASSLAGEQFF
j_call: TRBJ2-3; v_call: TRBV30; cdr3_aa: CAWSASGLTDTQYF
j_call: TRBJ2-7; v_call: TRBV5-1; cdr3_aa: CASSRWTGGSSEQYF
j_call: TRBJ2-5; v_call: TRBV15; cdr3_aa: CATRRGEREGPETQYF
j_call: TRBJ2-2; v_call: TRBV5-1; cdr3_aa: CASSYIADTGELFF
j_call: TRBJ2-7; v_call: TRBV7-8; cdr3_aa: CASSFGLAGGSEQYF
j_call: TRBJ1-1; v_call: TRBV4-1; cdr3_aa: CASSQAVVNTEAFF
j_call: TRBJ1-1; v_call: TRBV6-2/TRBV6-3; cdr3_aa: CASSVVGANTEAFF
j_call: TRBJ2-7; v_call: TRBV5-5; cdr3_aa: CASSLVGSGYEQYF
j_call: TRBJ2-5; v_call: TRBV7-2; cdr3_aa: CATQPRRVAETQYF
j_call: TRBJ2-3; v_call: TRBV28; cdr3_aa: CASPSPSDTQYF
j_call: TRBJ2-2; v_call: TRBV24-1; cdr3_aa: CATSARPRLAGAYTGELFF
j_call: TRBJ1-6; v_call: TRBV18; cdr3_aa: CASSLDQGYSPLHF
j_call: TRBJ2-2; v_call: TRBV2; cdr3_aa: CASKGQGTGELFF